This entry lists 17 T cell receptor beta chains sequenced from one sample in a study of cytomegalovirus exposure and HLA in healthy donors. PCR involved 60 Vbeta and 13 Jbeta primers. The method was immunoSEQ multiplex PCR; TCRdb's version includes in-frame clones alone and lacks a portion of them. Of about 140,000 clones in the sample, approximately 80% were seen once. The sample comprised PBMCs. These receptors all come from a man aged 45-65 years in good health and CMV-seronegative.

This clone came up a few times. The CDR3 reads CAWTDRGPYNEQFF. The CDR3 coding sequence is TGTGCCTGGACGGACAGGGGGCCCTACAATGAGCAGTTCTTC. The rearrangement uses TRBV30 and TRBJ2-1; TRBD1 aligns across 11 bases. The germline gives CDR1 GTSNPN, CDR2 SVGIG (reference sequence). The V segment lost 4 bases and the J segment 2 bases; nucleotides outside the gene matches: 1. This CDR3 is built from 14 residues.

The chain is built from TRBV27 and TRBJ2-4; TRBD2 matches at 8 bases. Germline lookup yields CDR1 MNHEY and CDR2 SMNVEV (reference sequence). The junction had 12 bases not matched to a gene; V was cut back by 5 bases and J by 0 bases. The CDR3 is 18 residues long. For the CDR3, the DNA is TGTGCCAGCAGTGCCGGGACTAGACTTACCTTAGCCAAAAACATTCAGTACTTC. The encoded protein is CASSAGTRLTLAKNIQYF.

The V and J genes are TRBV7-9 and TRBJ2-2, with a tentative D call TRBD1 (7 bases). CDR1 is SEHNR, CDR2 FQNEAQ, per germline (reference sequence). Trimming shortened V by 5 bases and J by 5 bases, and 27 bases separated the two germline ends. The CDR3 is 19 residues long. CDR3 DNA: TGTGCCAGCAGCCCCCACCCCGGAGGAGGAGGGGGCGAAACCGGGGAGCTGTTTTTT. This gives the protein CASSPHPGGGGGETGELFF.

The chain has TRBV9 and TRBJ2-3, with TRBD2 matching 13 bases. V trimming: 4 bases; J trimming: 4 bases; junction bases outside the gene matches: 18. The length of the CDR3 is 20 residues. In germline, CDR1 is SGDLS, CDR2 YYNGEE. The CDR3 DNA follows: TGTGCCAGCAGCTCGCGTTGGGGACTAGCGGGAAAGGCAGGGGCAGATACGCAGTATTTT. Its protein is CASSSRWGLAGKAGADTQYF. The full variable domain, completed using reference TRBV9 and TRBJ2-3, is DSGVTQTPKHLITATGQRVTLRCSPRSGDLSVYWYQQSLDQGLQFLIQYYNGEERAKGNILERFSAQQFPDLHSELNLSSLELGDSALYFCASSSRWGLAGKAGADTQYFGPGTRLTVL.

This clone was recorded only once. The CDR3 nucleotides read TGCGCCAGCAGAAGAGATCCGGGACAGGGGGCAGGGGAGCAGTACTTC. Its protein is CASRRDPGQGAGEQYF. The V call is TRBV5-1, the J call TRBJ2-7; 12 bases are shared with TRBD1. This CDR3 spans 16 amino acids. J lost 7 bases, V lost 5 bases, and 13 bases had no gene match. CDR1 is SGHRS, CDR2 YFSETQ, per germline.

This clone was picked up one time. The rearrangement links TRBV6-5 to TRBJ2-7; D might be TRBD1 (6 bases). The CDR3 spans 15 residues. Germline V gene lookup returns CDR1 MNHEY and CDR2 SVGAGI. Between the trimmed V and J ends, which lost 5 bases and 5 bases, there was a span of 19 bases. The CDR3: CASSRNLQGSDEQYF. In nucleotides, the CDR3 is TGTGCCAGCAGTCGGAACCTACAGGGTTCTGACGAGCAGTACTTC.

This clone was seen only a few times. The chain carries TRBV6-1 and TRBJ1-2; D may be TRBD1 (5 bases). The V and J ends lost 3 bases and 8 bases respectively, with 13 bases between them. CDR3 length: 13 residues. Germline CDR1 MNHNS, CDR2 SASEGT. In DNA form, the CDR3 reads TGTGCCAGCAGTGACGGGGGGAGGTTGGGCTACACCTTC. As protein: CASSDGGRLGYTF.

CDR3 in amino acids: CASSIGTILLNPSTDTQYF. The CDR3 DNA reads TGTGCCAGCAGTATCGGGACAATTCTTCTAAACCCTAGCACAGATACGCAGTATTTT. This rearrangement joins TRBV5-8 to TRBJ2-3; D perhaps matches TRBD1 (6 bases). Per the germline V gene, CDR1 is SGHTS and CDR2 is YDEGEE. The CDR3 runs 19 residues. Trimming pared 5 bases from V and 0 bases from J, leaving 25 bases between.

Only one count was recorded for this clone. This rearrangement joins TRBV5-1 to TRBJ2-3, with 13 nucleotides matching TRBD2. The CDR3 contains 14 residues. Per germline, CDR1 SGHRS and CDR2 YFSETQ. The J segment lost 4 bases and the V segment lost 5 bases, leaving 1 base of the junction unmatched. CDR3 in DNA: TGCGCCAGCAGACTAGCGGGGGGGGCAGATACGCAGTATTTT. Protein sequence: CASRLAGGADTQYF.

The genes are TRBV9 and TRBJ1-3; the D is unclear. Trimming pared 2 bases from V and 0 bases from J, leaving 6 bases between. CDR1 is SGDLS and CDR2 is YYNGEE in the germline V gene. CDR3 length: 14 amino acids. The CDR3 is CASSVTYSGNTIYF. The CDR3 DNA is TGTGCCAGCAGCGTCACCTACTCTGGAAACACCATATATTTT.

The J gene is TRBJ2-7, the V gene TRBV19; TRBD2 is a possible D gene (8 bases). Germline loops: CDR1 LNHDA, CDR2 SQIVND (reference sequence). The CDR3 runs 15 residues. Between the trimmed V and J ends, which lost 6 bases and 2 bases, there was a span of 17 bases. CDR3 in amino acids: CASSGGAGGTYEQYF. CDR3 in DNA: TGTGCCAGTAGCGGGGGGGCAGGGGGAACCTACGAGCAGTACTTC.

This clone was counted a single time. The J gene is TRBJ1-1, the V gene TRBV9, with D perhaps matching TRBD1 (5 bases). Germline loops: CDR1 SGDLS, CDR2 YYNGEE. CDR3 length: 14 amino acids. Trimming left V 2 bases short and J 1 base short, with 9 bases between. The CDR3 coding sequence is TGTGCCAGCAGCGTGGGGGGTTCGAACACTGAAGCTTTCTTT. Protein product: CASSVGGSNTEAFF.

This clone was recorded a few times. V is TRBV15 and J is TRBJ2-3; D ambiguous. Germline V gene data show CDR1 as LNHNV and CDR2 as YYDKDF (reference sequence). V dropped 0 bases and J dropped 6 bases, with 7 bases sitting between them. This CDR3 is built from 13 residues. The CDR3 protein is CATSRDPLDTQYF. CDR3 DNA sequence: TGTGCCACCAGCAGAGATCCGTTGGATACGCAGTATTTT.

This clone was seen more than once but under ten times. This chain links TRBV7-8 with TRBJ2-7, with 7 bases fitting TRBD1. The V gene end was trimmed by 6 bases and the J gene end by 1 base; junction bases not matched to a gene: 3. Germline CDR1 reads SGHVS; CDR2 reads FQNEAQ. The CDR3 runs to 13 residues. CDR3 protein: CASSEGQSYEQYF. CDR3 sequence (DNA): TGTGCCAGCAGTGAGGGACAGTCCTACGAGCAGTACTTC.

This clone was picked up one time. J is TRBJ2-3 and V is TRBV14, with no clear D. This CDR3 comprises 13 residues. Deletions cut 4 bases from V and 4 bases from J, with 9 bases between. CDR1 and CDR2 (germline): SGHDN, FVKESK. The CDR3 coding sequence is TGTGCCAGCAGCCCCTATATAGCAGATACGCAGTATTTT. This translates into CASSPYIADTQYF.

This clone has more than one count but fewer than ten. The V and J genes are TRBV4-2 and TRBJ2-5, with 10 bases lining up with TRBD1. This CDR3 spans 18 amino acids. CDR1 and CDR2 (germline): LGHNA, YNFKEQ. Trimming took 2 bases from V and 5 from J; bases not matched to a gene: 14. Here the CDR3 DNA reads TGTGCCAGCAGCCAACTGACAGGGGGCCTCTTGGCCAGTGAGACCCAGTACTTC. Amino acid sequence: CASSQLTGGLLASETQYF.

V gene TRBV5-1 combines with J gene TRBJ2-6; D is unresolved. Germline V CDR1 and CDR2: SGHRS, YFSETQ. Deletions cut 6 bases from V and 4 bases from J, with 8 bases between. The CDR3 length is 13 residues. As DNA, the CDR3 is TGCGCCAGCACTACTCCCGGGGCCAACGTCCTGACTTTC. Protein sequence: CASTTPGANVLTF.